This T cell receptor beta chain was captured in a study of T cells expressing NK-cell markers. The CDR3 is 14 residues long. Germline CDR1 and CDR2: DFQATT and SNEGSKA (reference sequence). TCRdb re-called the 5' RACE reads and shows each CDR3 protein once, DNA omitted. Recorded for this sample: about 390,000 distinct CDR3 sequences. V usage is TRBV20-1 and J usage is TRBJ2-5; TCRdb outputs TRBD2, but without DNA this stays unchecked. The TCR sequence derives from a woman in her 50s in good health. The specimen sequenced was blood T cells: a sorted CD56 or NKG2C T cell subset, CD4+ or CD8+ T cells, or bulk PBMC T cells (not recorded which). CDR3 sequence reads: CSASRLAGRETQYF.